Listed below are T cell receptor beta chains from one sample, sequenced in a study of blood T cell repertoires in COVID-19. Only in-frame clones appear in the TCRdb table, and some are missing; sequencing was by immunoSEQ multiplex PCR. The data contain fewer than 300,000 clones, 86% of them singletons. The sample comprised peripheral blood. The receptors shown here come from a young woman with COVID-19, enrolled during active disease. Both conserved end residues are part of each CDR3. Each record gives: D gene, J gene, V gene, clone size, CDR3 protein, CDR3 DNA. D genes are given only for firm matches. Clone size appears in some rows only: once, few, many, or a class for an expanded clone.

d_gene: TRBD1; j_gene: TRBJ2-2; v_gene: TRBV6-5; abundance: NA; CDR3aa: CASSSGQGWSTGELFF; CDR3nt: TGTGCCAGCAGTTCCGGACAGGGATGGTCAACCGGGGAGCTGTTTTTT
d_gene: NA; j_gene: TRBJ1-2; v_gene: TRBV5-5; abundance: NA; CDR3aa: CASRRGGAQSYGYTF; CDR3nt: TGTGCCAGCCGTCGGGGGGGGGCTCAGAGCTATGGCTACACCTTC
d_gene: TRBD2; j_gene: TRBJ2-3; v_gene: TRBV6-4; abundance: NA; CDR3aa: CASSEGGGPTDTQYF; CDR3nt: TGTGCCAGCAGTGAAGGCGGGGGGCCCACAGATACGCAGTATTTT
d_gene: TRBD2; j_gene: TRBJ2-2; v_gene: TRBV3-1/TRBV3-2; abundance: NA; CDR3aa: CASSLSGGAGELFF; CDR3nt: TGTGCCAGCAGCCTTTCCGGGGGGGCCGGGGAGCTGTTTTTT
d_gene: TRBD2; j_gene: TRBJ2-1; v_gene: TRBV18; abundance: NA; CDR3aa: CASSPLTSDANEQFF; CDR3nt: TGTGCCAGCTCACCCCTGACTAGCGACGCCAATGAGCAGTTCTTC
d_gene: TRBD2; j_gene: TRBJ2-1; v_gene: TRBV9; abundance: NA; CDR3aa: CASSMTSGLLFF; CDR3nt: TGTGCCAGCAGCATGACTAGCGGCCTTTTGTTCTTC
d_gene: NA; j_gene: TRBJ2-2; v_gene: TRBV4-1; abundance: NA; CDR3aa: CASSPQYTGFGTGELFF; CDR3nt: TGCGCCAGCAGCCCCCAATATACAGGGTTCGGCACCGGGGAGCTGTTTTTT
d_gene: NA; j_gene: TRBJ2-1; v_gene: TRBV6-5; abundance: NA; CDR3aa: CASSYYRAGPYNEQFF; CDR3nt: TGTGCCAGCAGTTATTATCGTGCGGGGCCCTACAATGAGCAGTTCTTC
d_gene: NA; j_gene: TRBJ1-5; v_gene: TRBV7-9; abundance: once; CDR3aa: CASSQYPGNNQPQHF; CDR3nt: TGTGCCAGCAGCCAGTACCCCGGGAACAATCAGCCCCAGCATTTT
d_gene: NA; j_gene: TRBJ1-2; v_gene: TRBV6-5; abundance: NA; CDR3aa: CASSSYRSYGYTF; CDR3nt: TGTGCCAGCAGTTCTTACAGGAGCTATGGCTACACCTTC
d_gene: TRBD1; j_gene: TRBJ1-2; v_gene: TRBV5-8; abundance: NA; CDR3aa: CASSLMGTAAYGYTF; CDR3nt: TGTGCCAGCAGCCTAATGGGGACAGCCGCCTATGGCTACACCTTC
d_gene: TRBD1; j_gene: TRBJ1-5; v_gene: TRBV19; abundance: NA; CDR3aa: CASSPWTGGSNQPQHF; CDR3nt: TGTGCCAGTAGTCCCTGGACAGGGGGGAGCAATCAGCCCCAGCATTTT
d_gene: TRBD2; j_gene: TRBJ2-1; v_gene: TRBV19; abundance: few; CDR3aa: CASSIDSTSGGPYNEQFF; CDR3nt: TGTGCCAGTAGTATAGATAGCACTAGCGGGGGCCCATACAATGAGCAGTTCTTC
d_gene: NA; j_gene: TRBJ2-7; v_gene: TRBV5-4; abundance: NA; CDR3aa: CASSFDPTTYEQYF; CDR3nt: TGTGCCAGCAGTTTTGACCCCACTACCTACGAGCAGTACTTC
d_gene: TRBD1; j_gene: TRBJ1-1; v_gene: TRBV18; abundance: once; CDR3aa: CASSTQTGNSEAFF; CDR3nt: TGTGCCAGCTCAACACAGACAGGGAACAGCGAGGCTTTCTTT
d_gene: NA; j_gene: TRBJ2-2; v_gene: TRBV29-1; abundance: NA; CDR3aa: CSVKGLPGELFF; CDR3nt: TGCAGCGTTAAAGGACTCCCCGGGGAGCTGTTTTTT
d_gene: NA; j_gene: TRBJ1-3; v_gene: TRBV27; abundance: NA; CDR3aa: CASSFRRAGNTIYF; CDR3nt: TGTGCCAGCAGTTTCCGCAGGGCTGGAAACACCATATATTTT
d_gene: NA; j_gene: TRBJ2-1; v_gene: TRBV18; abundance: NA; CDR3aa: CASSPRPSSYNEQFF; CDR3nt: TGTGCCAGCTCACCCAGGCCTTCCTCCTACAATGAGCAGTTCTTC
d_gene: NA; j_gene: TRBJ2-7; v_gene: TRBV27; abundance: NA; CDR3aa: CASSPTAGYEQYF; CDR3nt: TGTGCCAGCAGTCCGACAGCAGGCTACGAGCAGTACTTC
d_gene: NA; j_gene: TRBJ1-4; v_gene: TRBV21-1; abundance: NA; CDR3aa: CASSKDRTGVNEKLFF; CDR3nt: TGTGCCAGCAGCAAAGATAGGACAGGAGTGAATGAAAAACTGTTTTTT
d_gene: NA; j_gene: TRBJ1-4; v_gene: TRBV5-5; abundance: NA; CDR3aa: CASSFNFQGGNEKLFF; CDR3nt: TGTGCCAGCAGCTTTAACTTCCAGGGTGGTAATGAAAAACTGTTTTTT
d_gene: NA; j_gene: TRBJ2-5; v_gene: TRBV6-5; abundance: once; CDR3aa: CASSYGFQAGTQYF; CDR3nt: TGTGCCAGCAGTTACGGTTTCCAAGCCGGGACCCAGTACTTC
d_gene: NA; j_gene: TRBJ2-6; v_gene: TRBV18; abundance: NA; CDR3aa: CASSPLGGLGANVLTF; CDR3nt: TGTGCCAGCTCACCCCTGGGGGGGCTGGGGGCCAACGTCCTGACTTTC
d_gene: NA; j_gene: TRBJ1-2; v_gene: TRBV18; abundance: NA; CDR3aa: CASSQRLVKGYTF; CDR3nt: TGTGCCAGCTCACAACGGTTGGTGAAGGGCTACACCTTC
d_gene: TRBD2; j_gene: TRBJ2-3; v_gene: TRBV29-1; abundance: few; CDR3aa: CSVTSGGKTDTQYF; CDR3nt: TGCAGCGTGACTAGCGGGGGGAAGACAGATACGCAGTATTTT
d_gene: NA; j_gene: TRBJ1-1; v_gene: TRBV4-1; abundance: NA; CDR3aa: CASSQSPLGGGTEAFF; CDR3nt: TGCGCCAGCAGCCAATCGCCCCTCGGGGGGGGGACTGAAGCTTTCTTT
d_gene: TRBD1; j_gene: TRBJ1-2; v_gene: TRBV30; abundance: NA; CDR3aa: CAWSPGQGLYGYTF; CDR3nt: TGTGCCTGGAGCCCCGGACAGGGGCTCTATGGCTACACCTTC
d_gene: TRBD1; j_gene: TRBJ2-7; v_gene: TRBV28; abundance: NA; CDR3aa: CASVSGTGGREQYF; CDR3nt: TGTGCCAGCGTCTCCGGGACAGGGGGCCGGGAGCAGTACTTC
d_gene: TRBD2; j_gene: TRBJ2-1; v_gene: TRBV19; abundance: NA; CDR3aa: CASSRGGGEYNEQFF; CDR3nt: TGTGCCAGTAGTAGAGGCGGGGGGGAGTACAATGAGCAGTTCTTC
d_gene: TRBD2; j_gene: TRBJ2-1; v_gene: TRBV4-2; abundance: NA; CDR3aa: CASSQGAPGAGGVHEQFF; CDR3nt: TGTGCCAGCAGCCAAGGCGCCCCGGGGGCGGGGGGAGTCCATGAGCAGTTCTTC
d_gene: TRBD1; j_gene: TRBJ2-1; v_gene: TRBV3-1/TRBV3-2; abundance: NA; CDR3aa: CASSQDGTANEQFF; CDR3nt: TGTGCCAGCAGCCAAGACGGGACAGCTAATGAGCAGTTCTTC
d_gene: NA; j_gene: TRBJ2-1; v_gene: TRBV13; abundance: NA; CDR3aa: CASSPSGFPEQFF; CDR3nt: TGTGCCAGCAGCCCTAGTGGGTTCCCTGAGCAGTTCTTC
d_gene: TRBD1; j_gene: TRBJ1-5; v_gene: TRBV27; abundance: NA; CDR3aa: CASSPGQRYQPQHF; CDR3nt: TGTGCCAGCAGTCCGGGACAGCGTTATCAGCCCCAGCATTTT
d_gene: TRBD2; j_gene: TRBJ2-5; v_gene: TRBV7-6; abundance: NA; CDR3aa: CASSRTSGLVLETQYF; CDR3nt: TGTGCCAGCAGCCGGACTAGCGGGCTGGTCTTGGAGACCCAGTACTTC
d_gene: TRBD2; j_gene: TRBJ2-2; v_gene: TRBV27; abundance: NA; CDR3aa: CASLLRTSGHIGELFF; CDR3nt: TGTGCCAGCCTTCTTAGGACTAGCGGGCATATCGGGGAGCTGTTTTTT
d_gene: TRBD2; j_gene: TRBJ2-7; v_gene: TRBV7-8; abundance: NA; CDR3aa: CASSLAASGTSFYYEQYF; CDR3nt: TGTGCCAGCAGCTTGGCCGCGTCCGGGACTAGCTTTTACTACGAGCAGTACTTC